This TCR beta chain was obtained from a study of T cell repertoires in ileal Crohn's disease. Whole-study context: At postoperative colonoscopy, neoterminal ileum biopsies were taken as M6.

The length of the CDR3 is 15 amino acids, counting both ends. CDR1 MDHEN and CDR2 SYDVKM come from the germline V gene. TCRdb's table, derived via immunoSEQ multiplex PCR, lists solely in-frame clones and lacks some. The profile covers about 2,200 clones, with about 62% appearing a single time and about a tenth taken by the ten largest. Time point denoted: neoterminal ileum biopsy at postoperative endoscopy, about 6 months after surgery. In regard to this clone: Its antigen is as yet unknown. Given the absence of the conserved phenylalanine or tryptophan at the CDR3 end, a read error is likely. The limits of the CDR3 on the DNA are not certain, so only TCRdb's listed CDR3 is given.

Study results and caveats: Clonality above 26.8% at surgery always came with endoscopic recurrence. Active smokers at surgery had more clonal expansions than non-smokers.

The material sequenced was ileal tissue. The chain recombines TRBV28 with TRBJ1-2. This TCR came from an adult with Crohn's disease. The CDR3 protein is CASSLRHRGGEPGIV.